Presented here are 14 T cell receptor beta chains from one specimen sequenced in a study of cytomegalovirus exposure and HLA in healthy donors. Researchers ran the PCR with 60 Vbeta and 13 Jbeta primers. The method was immunoSEQ multiplex PCR; TCRdb's version includes in-frame clones alone and lacks a portion of them. The table includes 170,000 or so clones, 60% to 85% detected once. The sample was PBMCs. Receptor source: a woman in her 30s in good health and CMV-seronegative.

The CDR3 here is CASSPLGQGAYGYTF. The CDR3 DNA follows: TGTGCCAGCTCACCTTTAGGACAGGGGGCGTATGGCTACACCTTC. The rearrangement joins TRBV18 to TRBJ1-2, with TRBD1 matching over 11 bases. The CDR3 covers 15 residues. V dropped 3 bases and J dropped 5; count of bases not matched to a gene: 5. Germline values: CDR1 KGHSH, CDR2 LQKENI.

The chain joins TRBV6-5 to TRBJ2-4; D is perhaps TRBD2 (6 bases). Germline V CDR1 and CDR2: MNHEY, SVGAGI. The CDR3 totals 14 residues. The V end lost 6 bases, the J end lost 3 bases, and 12 bases lay between the germline ends. The chain's CDR3 is CASRPAEGKNIQYF. The CDR3 DNA reads as TGTGCCAGCAGGCCAGCGGAGGGCAAAAACATTCAGTACTTC.

The sample holds one count of this clone. The same CDR3 arises from other DNA sequences in this sample as well. This sequence joins TRBV18 and TRBJ1-2, with 7 bases that match TRBD1. This CDR3 has 14 amino acids. CDR1 and CDR2 from the germline V gene are KGHSH and LQKENI. J gave up 11 bases and V 5 bases, and 14 bases lay outside the gene matches. This chain's CDR3 is CASSGDSFSGGYTF. The CDR3 DNA follows: TGTGCCAGCTCAGGGGACAGTTTTTCTGGTGGTTACACCTTC.

The chain employs TRBV30 and TRBJ1-2; no clear D gene. The CDR3 extends over 14 amino acids. V lost 1 base, J lost 0 bases, and 9 bases lay in between. Looked up from germline, CDR1 is GTSNPN and CDR2 is SVGIG (reference sequence). The CDR3 bases are TGTGCCTGGAGTGCCACAGAATCTAACTATGGCTACACCTTC. It specifies CAWSATESNYGYTF.

CDR3 sequence (DNA): TGTGCCACCAGCAGGCTACTAGCGGGGGCTTATGAGCAGTTCTTC. Encoded protein: CATSRLLAGAYEQFF. This chain links TRBV15 with TRBJ2-1, with 11 bases identical to TRBD2. The germline V gene encodes CDR1 LNHNV and CDR2 YYDKDF (reference sequence). This CDR3 contains 15 residues. Losses at the gene ends were 3 bases for V and 8 bases for J; bases not matched to a gene: 6.

This clone turned up a few times. The rearrangement links TRBV18 to TRBJ1-5; D uncertain. The CDR3 sequence is 15 residues long. V was clipped by 2 bases and J by 0 bases, with 8 bases between them. From germline, CDR1 is KGHSH and CDR2 LQKENI. CDR3 sequence: CASSPSGDSNQPQHF. The CDR3 DNA follows: TGTGCCAGCTCACCATCGGGAGATAGCAATCAGCCCCAGCATTTT.

The sample holds a few counts of this clone. The chain links TRBV28 to TRBJ2-7; D is possibly TRBD2 (5 bases). Trimming left V 5 bases short and J 1 base short, with 12 bases between. CDR1 MDHEN and CDR2 SYDVKM come from the germline V gene. There are 14 residues in the CDR3. CDR3 region: CASSSIRGSYEQYF. Written as DNA, the CDR3 is TGTGCCAGCAGTAGCATTCGGGGTTCCTACGAGCAGTACTTC.

The genes are TRBV2 and TRBJ2-7, with a tentative D call TRBD2 (6 bases). This CDR3 comprises 13 residues. Trimming took off 3 bases at V and 4 bases at J, with 10 bases between the two ends. Germline values: CDR1 SNHLY, CDR2 FYNNEI. The chain's CDR3 is CASSESGRYEQYF. DNA of the CDR3: TGTGCCAGCAGTGAGTCAGGGAGGTACGAGCAGTACTTC.

This chain links TRBV28 with TRBJ2-7; D gene unclear. This CDR3 spans 16 amino acids. Trimming took 7 bases from V and 5 from J, leaving 24 bases between them. Germline CDR1 MDHEN, CDR2 SYDVKM. The CDR3 protein is CASKLLGSTAPNEQYF. CDR3 nucleotide sequence: TGTGCCAGCAAATTATTGGGCTCTACCGCCCCTAACGAGCAGTACTTC.

J is TRBJ2-1 and V is TRBV29-1, with D possibly TRBD2 on 5 matching bases. In germline, CDR1 is SQVTM, CDR2 ANQGSEA. The V end lost 7 bases, the J end lost 0 bases, and 13 bases lay between the germline ends. CDR3 length: 14 amino acids. The CDR3 DNA is TGCAGCGGCCGGGGTAGCAGCTCCTACAATGAGCAGTTCTTC. Its protein product is CSGRGSSSYNEQFF.

The V gene is TRBV28, the J gene TRBJ2-1; TRBD2 agrees at 14 bases. This CDR3 is 15 amino acids long. Per germline, CDR1 MDHEN and CDR2 SYDVKM. J lost 7 bases, V lost 6 bases, and 5 bases had no gene match. The CDR3 DNA follows: TGTGCCAGCAGGACTAGCGGGGGGGCATATAATGAGCAGTTCTTC. Translation: CASRTSGGAYNEQFF.

The V and J genes are TRBV9 and TRBJ2-2, with D tentatively TRBD2 (5 bases). Trimming removed 0 bases at V and 6 bases at J, with 9 bases between. Germline V gene data show CDR1 as SGDLS and CDR2 as YYNGEE. CDR3 length equals 14 residues. DNA for the CDR3: TGTGCCAGCAGCGTAGCGGGGTTTGCCGGGGAGCTGTTTTTT. This encodes CASSVAGFAGELFF. The full variable domain, completed using reference TRBV9 and TRBJ2-2, is DSGVTQTPKHLITATGQRVTLRCSPRSGDLSVYWYQQSLDQGLQFLIQYYNGEERAKGNILERFSAQQFPDLHSELNLSSLELGDSALYFCASSVAGFAGELFFGEGSRLTVL.

CDR3 DNA: TGTGCCAGCTGGAAGCGGGGGGTCTGGAGAACAGATACGCAGTATTTT. Protein sequence: CASWKRGVWRTDTQYF. V and J are TRBV2 and TRBJ2-3; 9 nucleotides align to TRBD2. V shed 8 bases and J 3 bases; nucleotides not matched to a gene: 12. Germline CDR1 and CDR2: SNHLY and FYNNEI. The CDR3 runs 16 residues.

The chain employs TRBV18 and TRBJ2-1, with 10 bases identical to TRBD2. The V and J ends lost 3 bases and 7 bases, in that order; junction bases with no gene match: 12. The CDR3 sequence is 17 residues long. Germline V CDR1 and CDR2: KGHSH, LQKENI. CDR3 bases: TGTGCCAGCTCACCCATCGCAGCGGGGGGGCGTAGAAATGAGCAGTTCTTC. As protein: CASSPIAAGGRRNEQFF.